Each of the 9 T cell receptor beta chains below was sequenced from the same sample in a study of T cells in Graves' hyperthyroidism and ophthalmopathy. RNA transcripts served as the template for amplifying TCR beta CDR3 regions. The HTBI primer set served for first-round RT-PCR of the TCR CDR3. A single record per CDR3 protein comes from TCRdb applying MiXCR to the multiplex PCR reads. The data show about 560,000 distinct CDR3 sequences, over 15% seen once. The sample consisted of blood. The receptors were sampled from a woman aged 18-35 years with Graves' hyperthyroidism.

V gene TRBV6-1 combines with J gene TRBJ2-2, with 8 bases aligning to TRBD1. V dropped 6 bases and J dropped 3; count of bases not matched to a gene: 6. CDR1 and CDR2 from the germline V gene are MNHNS and SASEGT. This CDR3 is 15 amino acids long. CDR3 in DNA: TGTGCCAGCAGGACGGACAGGGTTTACACCGGGGAGCTGTTTTTT. As protein: CASRTDRVYTGELFF.

The V and J genes are TRBV3-1 and TRBJ1-2; D is uncertain. V was pared by 4 bases and J by 1 base, with 16 bases between. Germline-derived CDR1 and CDR2 are LGHDT and YNNKEL (reference sequence). This CDR3 comprises 16 residues. In nucleotides, the CDR3 is TGTGCCAGCAGCCTCCGGACTCTCGTATTTAACTATGGCTACACCTTC. This translates into CASSLRTLVFNYGYTF.

This clonotype was seen repeatedly, ten times or more. The J gene is TRBJ1-5, the V gene TRBV10-3, with D possibly matching TRBD1 (5 bases). CDR3 size: 14 residues. The germline V and J ends were trimmed by 6 bases and 2 bases, with 11 bases remaining between them. Germline CDR1 reads ENHRY; CDR2 reads SYGVKD. The CDR3 protein is CAISPGRGNQPQHF. The CDR3 nucleotides are TGTGCCATCAGCCCGGGACGAGGCAATCAGCCCCAGCATTTT.

This chain joins TRBV5-1 and TRBJ1-2; 9 positions agree with TRBD1. The length of the CDR3 is 16 residues. The junction had 7 bases not matched to a gene; V was cut back by 0 bases and J by 4 bases. CDR1 and CDR2 (germline): SGHRS, YFSETQ. In DNA, the CDR3 is TGCGCCAGCAGCTTGGCCCCGGACAGGGGACTCTATGGCTACACCTTC. Its translation is CASSLAPDRGLYGYTF.

This clonotype was seen only once. This chain joins TRBV20-1 and TRBJ2-2; TRBD1 might be the D (6 bases). This CDR3 is built from 18 residues. Germline V lookup: CDR1 DFQATT, CDR2 SNEGSKA (reference sequence). V lost 0 bases and J lost 8, with 25 bases in between. CDR3 in DNA: TGCAGTGCTAGAGATCGCGTCTCGCAGGATGGTAGGGGGGGGGAGCTGTTTTTT. Translating it yields CSARDRVSQDGRGGELFF.

In this sample, this clonotype turned up many times. The rearrangement joins TRBV2 to TRBJ1-5; D call uncertain. Germline CDR1 is SNHLY and CDR2 is FYNNEI. CDR3 size: 16 residues. Trimming removed 3 bases at V and 1 base at J, with 13 bases between. CDR3 region: CASSDVGNPSNQPQHF. The CDR3 region has the DNA TGTGCCAGCAGTGATGTGGGAAACCCAAGCAATCAGCCCCAGCATTTT. The full variable domain, its missing parts supplied by reference TRBV2 and TRBJ1-5, is EPEVTQTPSHQVTQMGQEVILRCVPISNHLYFYWYRQILGQKVEFLVSFYNNEISEKSEIFDDQFSVERPDGSNFTLKIRSTKLEDSAMYFCASSDVGNPSNQPQHFGDGTRLSIL.

The table lists this clonotype with many counts. The rearrangement joins TRBV5-1 to TRBJ2-7; the D gene could be TRBD1 or TRBD2 (5 bases each). This CDR3 comprises 14 residues. Looked up from germline, CDR1 is SGHRS and CDR2 is YFSETQ. V was pared by 4 bases and J by 0 bases, with 11 bases between. CDR3 DNA: TGCGCCAGCAGCCCCGGGACGGACTCCTACGAGCAGTACTTC. Its protein product is CASSPGTDSYEQYF.

The chain has TRBV5-1 and TRBJ2-1; possible D gene TRBD2, 7 bases. Germline V gene data show CDR1 as SGHRS and CDR2 as YFSETQ. The germline V and J ends were trimmed by 7 bases and 3 bases, with 14 bases remaining between them. The length of the CDR3 is 14 residues. The CDR3 is CASGGAGDYNEQFF. For the CDR3, the DNA is TGCGCCAGCGGGGGGGCGGGGGACTACAATGAGCAGTTCTTC. The whole variable domain, filled in from reference TRBV5-1 and TRBJ2-1, reads KAGVTQTPRYLIKTRGQQVTLSCSPISGHRSVSWYQQTPGQGLQFLFEYFSETQRNKGNFPGRFSGRQFSNSRSEMNVSTLELGDSALYLCASGGAGDYNEQFFGPGTRLTVL.

This clonotype appeared a single time. V is TRBV18 and J is TRBJ1-2; D uncertain. Germline V gene sequence: CDR1 KGHSH, CDR2 LQKENI. Trimming pared 0 bases from V and 2 bases from J, leaving 7 bases between. The CDR3 contains 14 residues. CDR3: CASSPPEPNYGYTF. The CDR3 DNA follows: TGTGCCAGCTCACCACCGGAACCGAACTATGGCTACACCTTC.